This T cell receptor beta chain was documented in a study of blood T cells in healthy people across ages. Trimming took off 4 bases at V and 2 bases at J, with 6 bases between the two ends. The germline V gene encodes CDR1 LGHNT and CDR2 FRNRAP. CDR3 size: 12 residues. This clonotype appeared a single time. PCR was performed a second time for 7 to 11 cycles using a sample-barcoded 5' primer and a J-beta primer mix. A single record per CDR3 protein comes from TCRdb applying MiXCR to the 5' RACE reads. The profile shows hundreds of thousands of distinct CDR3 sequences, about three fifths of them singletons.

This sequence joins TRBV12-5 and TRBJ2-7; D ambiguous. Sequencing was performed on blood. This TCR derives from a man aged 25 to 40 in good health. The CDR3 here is CASGSWAYEQYF. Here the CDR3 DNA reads TGTGCTAGTGGTTCCTGGGCCTACGAGCAGTACTTC.